The clone carrying this T cell receptor (beta chain) has more than one count but fewer than ten. Reverse transcription of extracted RNA yielded cDNA, which provided the sequencing template. The assay was immunoSEQ multiplex PCR, and TCRdb's table has in-frame clones only and misses some. The table includes 95,000 to 100,000 clones, about 60% detected once. Germline V gives CDR1 SEHNR, CDR2 FQNEAQ (reference sequence). V lost 5 bases to trimming and J lost 0 bases, with 13 bases between them. The CDR3 has 16 residues. The entry originates in a study of CD8+ T cells in alopecia areata. Treatment in this sample: oral pan-JAK inhibitor, 5-10 mg twice daily.

The TCR comes from a human donor with alopecia areata. The rearrangement links TRBV7-9 to TRBJ2-2; D uncertain. Source: CD8+ T cells sorted from blood, taken at approximately week 56, from a patient treated with tofacitinib. CDR3 residues: CASSTAQDPNTGELFF. The CDR3 DNA sequence: TGTGCCAGCAGCACAGCTCAAGACCCGAACACCGGGGAGCTGTTTTTT.